Presented here are 27 T cell receptor beta chains from one specimen sequenced in a study of blood T cell repertoires in COVID-19. Sequencing used immunoSEQ multiplex PCR; TCRdb keeps in-frame clones, though not all of them. Among 100,000 to 150,000 clones listed, roughly 72% were seen once. Specimen: peripheral blood. Source of these receptors: a man between 60 and 70 years old with acute or convalescent COVID-19.

The chain combines TRBV12-2 with TRBJ2-1; the table's D call TRBD1 went unverified against the DNA. TRBV12-2 is classified as a pseudogene. The CDR3 consists of 18 residues. The CDR3 spells CASLRLVVGRDRVNEQFF. The CDR3 coding sequence is TGTGCAAGTCTTCGCTTAGTCGTAGGGAGGGACAGGGTAAATGAGCAGTTCTTC.

The chain employs TRBV19 and TRBJ1-1, with D possibly TRBD1 on 5 matching bases. Germline values: CDR1 LNHDA, CDR2 SQIVND (reference sequence). This CDR3 spans 12 amino acids. CDR3 bases: TGTGCTACAGGCTCTTGGAACACTGAAGCTTTCTTT. The encoded protein is CATGSWNTEAFF.

The table lists this clone with a few counts. The rearrangement joins TRBV13 to TRBJ2-1, with a tentative D call TRBD1 (6 bases). Germline assignment: CDR1 PRHDT and CDR2 FYEKMQ (reference sequence). The CDR3 consists of 15 residues. V was clipped by 5 bases and J by 6 bases, with 17 bases between them. The CDR3 spells CASSRTRGSVNEQFF. The CDR3, as DNA: TGTGCCAGCAGCCGCACTAGGGGGTCGGTCAATGAGCAGTTCTTC.

This rearrangement joins TRBV4-1 to TRBJ1-4; D unresolved. Germline loops: CDR1 MGHRA, CDR2 YSYEKL. The germline V and J ends were trimmed by 0 bases and 7 bases, with 6 bases remaining between them. The CDR3 runs 13 residues. This CDR3 is CASSQDPSEKLFF. The CDR3 DNA is TGCGCCAGCAGCCAAGATCCGAGTGAAAAACTGTTTTTT.

V usage is TRBV10-3 and J usage is TRBJ1-1; tentatively, D is TRBD1 (5 bases). V was clipped by 0 bases and J by 5 bases, with 22 bases between them. The germline V gene has CDR1 ENHRY and CDR2 SYGVKD. CDR3 length equals 18 residues. DNA for the CDR3: TGTGCCATCAGTGAGTCCCAAGGCGGGACTTTCCAGGGAACTGAAGCTTTCTTT. Its translation is CAISESQGGTFQGTEAFF.

This sequence joins TRBV6-1 and TRBJ2-7; D is ambiguous. CDR1 is MNHNS, CDR2 SASEGT, per germline. There are 17 residues in the CDR3. V was clipped by 4 bases and J by 6 bases, with 25 bases between them. This CDR3 reads CASSASSSAVIIGEQYF. The DNA of the CDR3 is TGTGCCAGCAGTGCATCCTCGAGCGCCGTTATCATAGGCGAGCAGTACTTC.

The rearrangement links TRBV29-1 to TRBJ2-5; maybe TRBD1 (5 bases). CDR3 length: 13 residues. CDR1 and CDR2 from the germline V gene are SQVTM and ANQGSEA. V lost 6 bases, J lost 5 bases, and 16 bases lay in between. CDR3 protein: CSVSLAGKETQYF. CDR3 bases: TGCAGCGTCTCCTTGGCAGGGAAGGAGACCCAGTACTTC.

The chain recombines TRBV15 with TRBJ1-4; 10 nucleotides match TRBD1. Germline V CDR1 and CDR2: LNHNV, YYDKDF (reference sequence). With 8 bases clipped from V and 8 bases from J, the junction kept 8 bases outside the gene matches. The CDR3 has 14 amino acids. Here the CDR3 reads CATRGGQGREKLFF. For the CDR3, the DNA is TGTGCCACCCGAGGGGGACAGGGGAGGGAAAAACTGTTTTTT.

The J gene is TRBJ2-5, the V gene TRBV28; perhaps TRBD2 as D (7 bases). CDR3 length equals 15 residues. Trimming cost V 11 bases and J 5 bases, with 24 bases left between them. Germline CDR1 reads MDHEN; CDR2 reads SYDVKM. CDR3 sequence (DNA): TGTGCCGTAAAGAGGGGGGGGCAATGGGATGAGACCCAGTACTTC. Protein: CAVKRGGQWDETQYF. The whole variable domain, remainder taken from reference TRBV28 and TRBJ2-5, is DVKVTQSSRYLVKRTGEKVFLECVQDMDHENMFWYRQDPGLGLRLIYFSYDVKMKEKGDIPEGYSVSREKKERFSLILESASTNQTSMYLCAVKRGGQWDETQYFGPGTRLLVL.

The V call is TRBV4-2, the J call TRBJ1-4; D remains unclear. V was shortened by 0 bases and J by 5 bases, with 10 bases between the two germline ends. Germline CDR1 reads LGHNA; CDR2 reads YNFKEQ. CDR3 length: 15 residues. In DNA form, the CDR3 reads TGTGCCAGCAGCCAAGAACCAGCGTTAAATGAAAAACTGTTTTTT. Protein sequence: CASSQEPALNEKLFF.

The chain employs TRBV11-2 and TRBJ2-1; the match to TRBD2 covers 11 bases. The CDR3 is 16 amino acids. With 1 base clipped from V and 6 bases from J, the junction kept 5 bases outside the gene matches. Germline assignment: CDR1 SGHAT and CDR2 FQNNGV. This chain's CDR3 is CASSLGQLAGGNEQFF. DNA for the CDR3: TGTGCCAGCAGCTTAGGACAGCTAGCGGGAGGCAATGAGCAGTTCTTC.

This rearrangement joins TRBV5-1 to TRBJ2-1; 7 nucleotides match TRBD2. Germline loops: CDR1 SGHRS, CDR2 YFSETQ. Losses at the gene ends were 4 bases for V and 8 bases for J; bases not matched to a gene: 15. The CDR3 has 16 amino acids. In nucleotides, the CDR3 is TGCGCCAGCAGCCCCACCGGCGGGAGTCTAGGCGATGAGCAGTTCTTC. Encoded protein: CASSPTGGSLGDEQFF. The whole variable domain, remainder taken from reference TRBV5-1 and TRBJ2-1, is KAGVTQTPRYLIKTRGQQVTLSCSPISGHRSVSWYQQTPGQGLQFLFEYFSETQRNKGNFPGRFSGRQFSNSRSEMNVSTLELGDSALYLCASSPTGGSLGDEQFFGPGTRLTVL.

This clone was found a few times. V gene TRBV4-2 combines with J gene TRBJ1-5, with unresolved D. The germline V gene encodes CDR1 LGHNA and CDR2 YNFKEQ. V was cut by 1 base and J by 0 bases, with 13 bases left in between. The CDR3 is made up of 17 amino acids. CDR3 loop: CASSQGGGRTSNQPQHF. The DNA for the CDR3 is TGTGCCAGCAGCCAAGGGGGAGGACGGACTAGCAATCAGCCCCAGCATTTT.

This chain uses TRBV30 with TRBJ2-1; 12 nucleotides align to TRBD2. This CDR3 is built from 14 residues. J gave up 7 bases and V 2 bases, and 3 bases lay outside the gene matches. Germline CDR1 reads GTSNPN; CDR2 reads SVGIG (reference sequence). CDR3 coding DNA: TGTGCCTGGAGTCGGACTAGCGGGACGAATGAGCAGTTCTTC. Its protein product is CAWSRTSGTNEQFF.

This chain links TRBV14 with TRBJ2-5, with 8 bases matching TRBD2. Per the germline V gene, CDR1 is SGHDN and CDR2 is FVKESK. The ends lost 6 bases at V and 2 bases at J; junction bases unmatched: 11. The CDR3 sequence is 16 residues long. The CDR3 DNA is TGTGCCAGCAGACCGAGCGGGAGTCCCGGTCAAGAGACCCAGTACTTC. Translating it yields CASRPSGSPGQETQYF.

This clone was seen only a few times. V is TRBV18 and J is TRBJ1-2; weak D call: TRBD1 (6 bases). The CDR3 has 12 residues. V lost 4 bases to trimming and J lost 5 bases, with 8 bases between them. Germline lookup yields CDR1 KGHSH and CDR2 LQKENI. CDR3 in amino acids: CASSRTGYGYTF. CDR3 coding DNA: TGTGCCAGCTCACGAACAGGGTATGGCTACACCTTC.

CDR3 nucleotide sequence: TGTGCCAGCAGCGAAAACAGGGGGAATTTTGACGAGCAGTACTTC. This gives the protein CASSENRGNFDEQYF. J is TRBJ2-7 and V is TRBV16, with TRBD1 matching 8 bases. The CDR3 runs to 15 residues. CDR1 KGHSY and CDR2 FQNENV come from the germline V gene. V was clipped by 5 bases and J by 5 bases; unmatched bases: 11.

The sample holds a few counts of this clone. The chain employs TRBV5-1 and TRBJ1-2; D unresolved. This CDR3 has 17 residues. Germline CDR1 is SGHRS and CDR2 is YFSETQ. The V end was cut by 1 base, the J end by 1 base, with 17 bases between. The CDR3 loop reads CASSLLQSPQINYGYTF. The CDR3 DNA is TGCGCCAGCAGCTTGTTACAATCCCCACAAATTAACTATGGCTACACCTTC.

The V gene is TRBV6-1, the J gene TRBJ1-5, with 12 bases fitting TRBD1. In germline, CDR1 is MNHNS, CDR2 SASEGT. The CDR3 runs to 19 residues. V gave up 4 bases and J gave up 7 bases; unmatched junction bases: 17. This chain's CDR3 is CASSASLGTGGSASQPQHF. The CDR3, as DNA: TGTGCCAGCAGTGCAAGCCTCGGGACAGGGGGCTCAGCCAGCCAGCCCCAGCATTTT.

This clone was counted many times. The V gene is TRBV7-3, the J gene TRBJ2-6; 9 bases fit TRBD1. With V trimmed by 5 bases and J by 1 base, 6 bases remained unmatched. CDR3 size: 17 residues. The germline V gene encodes CDR1 SGHTA and CDR2 FQGTGA. In DNA, the CDR3 is TGTGCCAGCAGCGCTTCCGGGACAGGGTCTGGGGCCAACGTCCTGACTTTC. It codes for CASSASGTGSGANVLTF. Drawing the rest from reference TRBV7-3 and TRBJ2-6, the complete variable domain is GAGVSQTPSNKVTEKGKYVELRCDPISGHTALYWYRQSLGQGPEFLIYFQGTGAADDSGLPNDRFFAVRPEGSVSTLKIQRTERGDSAVYLCASSASGTGSGANVLTFGAGSRLTVL.

This clone showed up many times. V is TRBV25-1 and J is TRBJ2-3; TRBD1 matches at 9 bases. J lost 5 bases, V lost 8 bases, and 11 bases had no gene match. Germline V lookup: CDR1 MGHDK, CDR2 SYGVNS. This CDR3 spans 15 amino acids. CDR3: CASRKGGQGGDTQYF. In nucleotides, the CDR3 is TGTGCCAGCCGAAAAGGGGGACAGGGAGGAGATACGCAGTATTTT.

Only a few counts were recorded for this clone. This chain connects TRBV9 to TRBJ2-5; no clear D. The CDR3 length is 13 residues. Germline CDR1 is SGDLS and CDR2 is YYNGEE. Trimming left V 1 base short and J 3 bases short, with 7 bases between. For the CDR3, the DNA is TGTGCCAGCAGCGTACACGGTGAAGAGACCCAGTACTTC. It encodes CASSVHGEETQYF.

The chain uses TRBV20-1 and TRBJ1-2, with D unresolved. This CDR3 has 9 amino acids. Trimming cost V 3 bases and J 12 bases, with 8 bases left between them. CDR1 and CDR2 (germline): DFQATT, SNEGSKA (reference sequence). CDR3 loop: CSASGPDTF. In DNA, the CDR3 is TGCAGTGCTAGTGGTCCTGACACCTTC.

In nucleotides, the CDR3 is TGTGCCTGGAGTGTACGTAGGACAGCCATTGACACTGAAGCTTTCTTT. This translates into CAWSVRRTAIDTEAFF. The chain employs TRBV30 and TRBJ1-1, with a weak D call TRBD1 (6 bases). Germline V gene lookup returns CDR1 GTSNPN and CDR2 SVGIG (reference sequence). This CDR3 region has 16 residues. Trimming cost V 0 bases and J 3 bases, with 17 bases left between them.

The J gene is TRBJ1-5, the V gene TRBV7-2; no clear D gene. This CDR3 region has 13 residues. V dropped 5 bases and J dropped 2 bases, with 7 bases sitting between them. Germline values: CDR1 SGHTA, CDR2 FQGNSA. The CDR3 here is CASSTRGNQPQHF. In nucleotides, the CDR3 is TGTGCCAGCAGCACCCGGGGCAATCAGCCCCAGCATTTT.

Concerning this clone itself: The junction differs from germline at one of its ends, possibly a read error. Here the CDR3 reads CASNPGGNYDYTF. In DNA form, the CDR3 reads TGCGCCAGCAACCCCGGGGGGAACTATGACTACACCTTC. The chain joins TRBV4-1 to TRBJ1-2; D possibly corresponds to TRBD1 (5 bases). The germline gives CDR1 MGHRA, CDR2 YSYEKL. CDR3 length equals 13 residues.

This sequence joins TRBV24-1 and TRBJ2-3; 8 positions match TRBD2. Unmatched junction bases numbered 14, after V lost 0 bases and J lost 7 bases. The germline gives CDR1 KGHDR, CDR2 SFDVKD. CDR3 length: 18 residues. The DNA for the CDR3 is TGTGCCACCAGTGATTTGAATTGGAGTAGCGGGATGGTGAATACGCAGTATTTT. Protein: CATSDLNWSSGMVNTQYF.